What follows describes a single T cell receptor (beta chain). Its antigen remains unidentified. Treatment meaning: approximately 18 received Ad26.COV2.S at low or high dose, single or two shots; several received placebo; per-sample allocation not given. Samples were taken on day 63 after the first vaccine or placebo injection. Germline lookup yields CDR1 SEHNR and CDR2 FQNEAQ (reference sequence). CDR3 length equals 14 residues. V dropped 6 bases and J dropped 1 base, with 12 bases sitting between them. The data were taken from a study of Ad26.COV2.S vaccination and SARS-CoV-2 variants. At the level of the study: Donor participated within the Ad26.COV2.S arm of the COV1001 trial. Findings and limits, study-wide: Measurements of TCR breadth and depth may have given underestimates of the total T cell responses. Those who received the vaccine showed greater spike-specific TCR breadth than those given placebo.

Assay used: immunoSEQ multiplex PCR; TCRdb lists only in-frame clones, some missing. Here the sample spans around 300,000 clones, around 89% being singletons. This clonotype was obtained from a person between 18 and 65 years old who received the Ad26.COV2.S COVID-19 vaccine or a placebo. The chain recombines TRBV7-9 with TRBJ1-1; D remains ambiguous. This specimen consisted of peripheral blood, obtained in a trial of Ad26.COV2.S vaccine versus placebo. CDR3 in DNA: TGTGCCAGCAGTCCCGGACGGGGGAACACTGAAGCTTTCTTT. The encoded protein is CASSPGRGNTEAFF.